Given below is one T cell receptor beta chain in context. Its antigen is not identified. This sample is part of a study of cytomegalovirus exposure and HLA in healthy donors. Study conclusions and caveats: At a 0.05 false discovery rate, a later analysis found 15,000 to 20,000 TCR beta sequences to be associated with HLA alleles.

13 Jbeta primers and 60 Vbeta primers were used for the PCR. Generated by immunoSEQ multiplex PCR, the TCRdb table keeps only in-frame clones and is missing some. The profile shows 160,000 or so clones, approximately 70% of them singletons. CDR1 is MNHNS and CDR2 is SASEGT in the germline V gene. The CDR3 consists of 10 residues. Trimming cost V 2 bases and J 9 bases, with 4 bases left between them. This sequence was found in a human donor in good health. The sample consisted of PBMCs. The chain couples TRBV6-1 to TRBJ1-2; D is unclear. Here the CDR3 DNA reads TGTGCCAGCAGTGAACAGAGCTACACCTTC. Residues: CASSEQSYTF.